The next 3 T cell receptor beta chains were all read from a single sample in a study of regulatory T cells in long-lasting Graves disease. Time point noted: persistent/refractory GD, antithyroid drugs over 5 years with positive TRAb. There was RNA extracted from PBMCs, and the TCR library was made from it. Sequencing libraries for TCR beta were prepared with iRepertoire HTBI primers and Arm-PCR of CDR3 regions. TCRdb re-called the multiplex PCR reads through MiXCR, storing one row per CDR3 protein. This table holds about 660,000 distinct CDR3 sequences, approximately 29% found once. The sequencing used peripheral blood mononuclear cells (PBMCs), collected when the disease was refractory, from a patient treated with antithyroid drugs. The receptors derive from a female donor with Graves disease.

The V call is TRBV10-3, the J call TRBJ1-3; D call uncertain. The V gene's germline CDR1 is ENHRY and CDR2 SYGVKD. V was cut by 2 bases and J by 0 bases, with 11 bases left in between. CDR3 length: 16 residues. The CDR3, as DNA: TGTGCCATCAGTGAGGGAAATTGGGACTCTGGAAACACCATATATTTT. It yields the protein CAISEGNWDSGNTIYF.

This clonotype was counted ten times or more. V gene TRBV11-2 combines with J gene TRBJ2-7; D remains unclear. V lost 0 bases and J 4 bases, leaving 7 bases between the germline ends. CDR3 size: 13 residues. The germline V gene encodes CDR1 SGHAT and CDR2 FQNNGV. CDR3: CASSLDLDYEQYF. In nucleotides, the CDR3 is TGTGCCAGCAGCTTAGATCTGGATTACGAGCAGTACTTC.

The chain combines TRBV6-2 or TRBV6-3 with TRBJ1-2, with a possible D match to TRBD1 (6 bases). Germline lookup yields CDR1 MNHEY and CDR2 SVGEGT. The CDR3 consists of 17 residues. With 0 bases removed from V and 4 bases from J, the gap between germline ends came to 18 bases. The CDR3 region is CASSYSIIGRGSYGYTF. DNA for the CDR3: TGTGCCAGCAGTTACTCGATAATAGGCAGGGGCTCCTATGGCTACACCTTC.